Listed below are T cell receptor beta chains from one sample, sequenced in a study of shared clonotypes between healthy human individuals. The method was immunoSEQ multiplex PCR; TCRdb's version includes in-frame clones alone and lacks a portion of them. The sample includes millions of clones, 85% to 95% of them seen just once. What was sequenced was naive CD8+ T cells from PBMCs. Receptors originate from a man aged 18 to 29 in good health. Some clones in this sample may be carry-over from other donors' samples. Both conserved end residues are part of each CDR3. The order of the fields is clone size, V gene, D gene, J gene, CDR3 DNA, CDR3 protein. D genes are given only for firm matches. Clone sizes are given selectively: once, few, many, or a class where the clone is expanded.

>NA|TRBV5-6|TRBD2|TRBJ2-1
TGTGCCAGCAGCTTGCGGCGGGGGATCAATGAGCAGTTCTTC
CASSLRRGINEQFF
>NA|TRBV2|TRBD1|TRBJ1-3
TGTGCCAGCAGGAGGGGGCAGGAGAACTCTGGAAACACCATATATTTT
CASRRGQENSGNTIYF
>NA|TRBV6-6|NA|TRBJ2-7
TGTGCCAGCAGTTACTCAGGGAGCTCCTACGAGCAGTACTTC
CASSYSGSSYEQYF
>NA|TRBV11-2|TRBD1|TRBJ2-4
TGTGCCAGCAGCTGGACAGGGGGCATACTACTAGCCAAAAACATTCAGTACTTC
CASSWTGGILLAKNIQYF
>NA|TRBV6-1|TRBD1|TRBJ2-7
TGTGCCAGCAGATCCGGACAGGGGTATTTTTACGAGCAGTACTTC
CASRSGQGYFYEQYF
>few|TRBV7-9|TRBD1|TRBJ1-5
TGTGCCAGCAGCTTAGCGGGACAGGGGGCTAGCAATCAGCCCCAGCATTTT
CASSLAGQGASNQPQHF
>NA|TRBV5-1|TRBD1|TRBJ2-3
TGCGCCAGCAGCTTCACGGGACAGGGTGACGATACGCAGTATTTT
CASSFTGQGDDTQYF
>NA|TRBV9|NA|TRBJ2-7
TGTGCCAGCAGCGGCGGGACAGCCGTATTGGGCGAGCAGTACTTC
CASSGGTAVLGEQYF
>NA|TRBV7-8|TRBD1|TRBJ2-5
TGTGCCACTACTTCGACAGGGGCGGGGGAGACCCAGTACTTC
CATTSTGAGETQYF
>NA|TRBV5-5|TRBD2|TRBJ2-7
TGTGCCAGCAGTCAACAGCGGGAGAGAATCCACGAGCAGTACTTC
CASSQQRERIHEQYF
>NA|TRBV28|NA|TRBJ1-4
TGTGCCAGCAGTATTGGAACACGTGAAAAACTGTTTTTT
CASSIGTREKLFF
>NA|TRBV4-3|TRBD2|TRBJ2-5
TGCGCCAGCAGCCAAGATGGAGGTCAACTAGCGGAGGGGACCCAGTACTTC
CASSQDGGQLAEGTQYF
>NA|TRBV7-9|NA|TRBJ2-7
TGTGCCAGCAGCCCTCCCGAAGGGCCCTACGAGCAGTACTTC
CASSPPEGPYEQYF
>NA|TRBV7-3|NA|TRBJ2-1
TGTGCCAGCAGCCACGAATGGGGAGACGAGCAGTTCTTC
CASSHEWGDEQFF
>NA|TRBV28|TRBD2|TRBJ2-7
TGTGCCAGCAGGAAGAGCGGGAATCCTTACGAGCAGTACTTC
CASRKSGNPYEQYF
>NA|TRBV30|NA|TRBJ1-4
TGTGCCTGGAGGGACCCTAGGGAAAAACTGTTTTTT
CAWRDPREKLFF
>NA|TRBV14|NA|TRBJ2-1
TGTGCCAGCAGCCAAGGGTATTGGCCGCAGGATGAGCAGTTCTTC
CASSQGYWPQDEQFF
>NA|TRBV4-1|NA|TRBJ2-7
TGCGCCAGCAGCCGCGGACAGGACTACTCCTACGAGCAGTACTTC
CASSRGQDYSYEQYF
>NA|TRBV15|NA|TRBJ1-5
TGTGCCACCAGCGGGGGAACAGGGTCTAATCAGCCCCAGCATTTT
CATSGGTGSNQPQHF
>once|TRBV15|NA|TRBJ1-1
TGTGCCACCAGCAGAGATTCCAGCCTCAACACTGAAGCTTTCTTT
CATSRDSSLNTEAFF
>NA|TRBV27|TRBD2|TRBJ2-3
TGTGCCAGCAGTGGACGGACTAGGTGGGGCACAGATACGCAGTATTTT
CASSGRTRWGTDTQYF
>NA|TRBV27|NA|TRBJ1-1
TGTGCCAGCAGTTTAATGGGGGTAGGGAACACTGAAGCTTTCTTT
CASSLMGVGNTEAFF
>NA|TRBV5-1|NA|TRBJ2-7
TGCGCCAGCAGCTTGGCCGCCCACAGGGTAATCAACGAGCAGTACTTC
CASSLAAHRVINEQYF
>NA|TRBV19|TRBD2|TRBJ2-7
TGTGCCAGTAGTATAGCATCGGCTAGCGGGAGCCCCTACGAGCAGTACTTC
CASSIASASGSPYEQYF
>NA|TRBV7-8|TRBD2|TRBJ2-1
TGTGCCAGCAGCTTAGGCTCTAGCGGGATCACCTACAATGAGCAGTTCTTC
CASSLGSSGITYNEQFF
>once|TRBV4-1|NA|TRBJ2-1
TGCGCCAGCAGCCAAGATGATGGGAATGAGCAGTTCTTC
CASSQDDGNEQFF
>NA|TRBV7-8|NA|TRBJ2-7
TGTGCCAGCAGCTACGACGGGAGCTCCTACGAGCAGTACTTC
CASSYDGSSYEQYF
>NA|TRBV7-3|TRBD1|TRBJ2-1
TGTGCCAGCAGCCTGGGGACAGCCTCCTACAATGAGCAGTTCTTC
CASSLGTASYNEQFF
>NA|TRBV28|NA|TRBJ2-7
TGTGCCAGCAGTTCGAATAGCTTCGAGCAGTACTTC
CASSSNSFEQYF
>few|TRBV9|NA|TRBJ2-2
TGTGCCAGCAGCGTAACGAGGACCGACTACACCGGGGAGCTGTTTTTT
CASSVTRTDYTGELFF
>NA|TRBV10-3|TRBD2|TRBJ2-3
TGTGCCATCAGTGGGGTCCTAGCGGACCCAGATACGCAGTATTTT
CAISGVLADPDTQYF
>NA|TRBV7-9|NA|TRBJ1-1
TGTGCCAGCAGCTTAGAGTACACTGAAGCTTTCTTT
CASSLEYTEAFF
>NA|TRBV21-1|NA|TRBJ2-7
TGTGCCAGCAGCGACCTTTACGAGCAGTACTTC
CASSDLYEQYF
>NA|TRBV11-2|TRBD1|TRBJ2-7
TGTGCCAGCAGCCCCCGGACAGGGGGCTACGAGCAGTACTTC
CASSPRTGGYEQYF
>NA|TRBV7-9|TRBD1|TRBJ2-1
TGTGCCAGCAGATATACGGGACAGGGGGATTCCTACAATGAGCAGTTCTTC
CASRYTGQGDSYNEQFF
>NA|TRBV5-1|TRBD1|TRBJ2-1
TGCGCCAGCAGCGCGCCCGGGACAGGGTGGCACAATGAGCAGTTCTTC
CASSAPGTGWHNEQFF